The 18 T cell receptor beta chains listed next were all sequenced from one sample in a study of identical twins. TCRdb redid the calling of the 5' RACE reads with MiXCR, one entry per CDR3 protein. Among about 1.7 million distinct CDR3 sequences, around a third were seen once, and the ten largest hold about 0.27%. Input material: cord blood. These receptors came from a newborn girl in good health.

This rearrangement joins TRBV3-1 to TRBJ1-4, with D possibly TRBD1 on 6 matching bases. The germline gives CDR1 LGHDT, CDR2 YNNKEL (reference sequence). V lost 3 bases to trimming and J lost 4 bases, with 15 bases between them. The CDR3 is 16 residues long. Here the CDR3 reads CASSQKRQDYNEKLFF. In DNA form, the CDR3 reads TGTGCCAGCAGCCAGAAGAGACAGGATTATAATGAAAAACTGTTTTTT.

The V call is TRBV10-2, the J call TRBJ2-3, with D tentatively TRBD2 (5 bases). The CDR3 has 14 amino acids. V was pared by 7 bases and J by 1 base, with 12 bases between. Germline V lookup: CDR1 WSHSY, CDR2 SAAADI. CDR3 DNA sequence: TGCGCCAGCAAAGAGGGTATGGGCACAGATACGCAGTATTTT. The encoded protein is CASKEGMGTDTQYF.

The chain employs TRBV5-1 and TRBJ2-1; 10 bases match TRBD2. CDR1 SGHRS and CDR2 YFSETQ come from the germline V gene. The V and J ends lost 3 bases and 6 bases, in that order; junction bases with no gene match: 6. This CDR3 is 15 amino acids long. CDR3 in amino acids: CASSSLAGAANEQFF. The CDR3 nucleotides are TGCGCCAGCAGCTCTCTAGCGGGGGCCGCCAATGAGCAGTTCTTC.

The chain combines TRBV11-2 with TRBJ1-2; D unresolved. The V end was cut by 0 bases, the J end by 5 bases, with 13 bases between. Germline V gene data show CDR1 as SGHAT and CDR2 as FQNNGV. The CDR3 totals 15 residues. The CDR3 region has the DNA TGTGCCAGCAGCTTAGATAGAAGGGTTTTTTATGGCTACACCTTC. Translating it yields CASSLDRRVFYGYTF.

The J gene is TRBJ2-7, the V gene TRBV25-1, with 8 bases fitting TRBD2. V trimming: 0 bases; J trimming: 7 bases; junction bases outside the gene matches: 11. This CDR3 contains 16 residues. The germline V gene has CDR1 MGHDK and CDR2 SYGVNS. The CDR3 DNA sequence: TGTGCCAGCAGTGAATATCGGGAGGGGTGGCGTGATGAGCAGTACTTC. It codes for CASSEYREGWRDEQYF.

This chain joins TRBV12-3 or TRBV12-4 and TRBJ1-4; the D gene is possibly TRBD1 (6 bases). V lost 5 bases and J lost 1, with 11 bases in between. The CDR3 is made up of 15 amino acids. This CDR3 is CASSPSRGTNEKLFF. CDR3 in DNA: TGTGCCAGCAGTCCCAGCAGGGGAACTAATGAAAAACTGTTTTTT.

In its sample, this clonotype was seen a few times. The chain links TRBV3-1 to TRBJ2-3; TRBD2 agrees at 11 bases. CDR1 and CDR2 (germline): LGHDT, YNNKEL (reference sequence). The junction had 4 bases not matched to a gene; V was cut back by 10 bases and J by 1 base. CDR3 length: 14 residues. The CDR3 protein is CATPGLAGTDTQYF. DNA of the CDR3: TGTGCCACGCCGGGACTAGCGGGCACAGATACGCAGTATTTT.

The chain employs TRBV19 and TRBJ2-6; D call uncertain. This CDR3 contains 16 residues. V dropped 5 bases and J dropped 2 bases, with 13 bases sitting between them. Germline V gives CDR1 LNHDA, CDR2 SQIVND (reference sequence). The CDR3 here is CASSPTRKPGANVLTF. Here the CDR3 DNA reads TGTGCCAGTAGTCCGACCCGTAAACCTGGGGCCAACGTCCTGACTTTC.

This chain links TRBV20-1 with TRBJ1-5; tentative D call: TRBD1 (6 bases). Germline CDR1 reads DFQATT; CDR2 reads SNEGSKA (reference sequence). Trimming pared 1 base from V and 3 bases from J, leaving 10 bases between. This CDR3 is built from 14 residues. The CDR3 protein is CSARVGGPNQPQHF. CDR3 coding DNA: TGCAGTGCTAGAGTGGGGGGCCCCAATCAGCCCCAGCATTTT.

The rearrangement uses TRBV20-1 and TRBJ1-5, with D perhaps TRBD1 (6 bases). Trimming removed 3 bases at V and 5 bases at J, with 11 bases between. Germline CDR1 is DFQATT and CDR2 is SNEGSKA (reference sequence). The CDR3 contains 13 residues. The CDR3 DNA reads as TGCAGTGCTAGCGGGGGGGCTCATCAGCCCCAGCATTTT. This gives the protein CSASGGAHQPQHF.

The chain has TRBV5-1 and TRBJ2-2, with D perhaps matching TRBD1 (5 bases). CDR1 is SGHRS and CDR2 is YFSETQ in the germline V gene. V was cut by 1 base and J by 7 bases, with 14 bases left in between. The CDR3 extends over 15 amino acids. CDR3 sequence (DNA): TGCGCCAGCAGCTTGTTCCAGGGATGGAGCGGGGAGCTGTTTTTT. Its translation is CASSLFQGWSGELFF.

V and J are TRBV2 and TRBJ2-2; D gene unclear. Trimming cost V 7 bases and J 4 bases, with 13 bases left between them. The CDR3 length is 14 residues. Germline V gives CDR1 SNHLY, CDR2 FYNNEI. CDR3 sequence: CASNRRLTTGELFF. CDR3 nucleotides: TGTGCCAGCAATCGGCGGCTCACCACCGGGGAGCTGTTTTTT.

This chain links TRBV20-1 with TRBJ2-2; 8 nucleotides agree with TRBD1. V dropped 0 bases and J dropped 6; count of bases not matched to a gene: 9. Germline V gives CDR1 DFQATT, CDR2 SNEGSKA (reference sequence). This CDR3 spans 16 amino acids. CDR3 DNA sequence: TGCAGTGCTAGAGACGGCAGGGGGCGCGCAGCCGGGGAGCTGTTTTTT. Translated, it gives CSARDGRGRAAGELFF.

This sequence joins TRBV7-2 and TRBJ2-3; unclear D gene. The CDR3 extends over 15 amino acids. Germline assignment: CDR1 SGHTA and CDR2 FQGNSA. The ends were cut back, 2 bases at V and 2 bases at J, with 11 bases in the middle. CDR3 bases: TGTGCCAGCAGCTTATCGTCTCTGCCCACAGATACGCAGTATTTT. This codes for CASSLSSLPTDTQYF.

This clonotype has a single count. Just one base apart from a much larger clone, this may be a read error. V is TRBV29-1 and J is TRBJ2-7; tentative D call: TRBD2 (6 bases). This CDR3 comprises 15 residues. Germline loops: CDR1 SQVTM, CDR2 ANQGSEA. V was pared by 1 base and J by 7 bases, with 20 bases between. This chain's CDR3 is CSVEGGLAPDNEQYF. The CDR3, as DNA: TGCAGCGTTGAAGGAGGGCTAGCGCCCGACAATGAGCAGTACTTC.

This clonotype came up a few times. The rearrangement joins TRBV12-3 or TRBV12-4 to TRBJ2-5; no definite D call. Trimming stripped 6 bases from V and 2 bases from J, with 10 bases between. This CDR3 has 13 amino acids. The DNA of the CDR3 is TGTGCCAGCAGGCCGACGACTCAAGAGACCCAGTACTTC. The encoded protein is CASRPTTQETQYF.

V is TRBV20-1 and J is TRBJ1-2; 12 bases match TRBD1. The V gene's germline CDR1 is DFQATT and CDR2 SNEGSKA (reference sequence). The ends lost 0 bases at V and 7 bases at J; junction bases unmatched: 6. CDR3 length: 15 residues. In DNA, the CDR3 is TGCAGTGCTAGAGAAGGACCGGGACAGGGGGCTGGCTACACCTTC. Its translation is CSAREGPGQGAGYTF.

This chain connects TRBV2 to TRBJ2-4, with D perhaps TRBD1 (5 bases). The V and J ends lost 6 bases and 2 bases respectively, with 14 bases between them. CDR1 and CDR2 from the germline V gene are SNHLY and FYNNEI. This CDR3 is 15 amino acids long. CDR3 coding DNA: TGTGCCAGCAGGTTGACAGTAAACCCCAAAAACATTCAGTACTTC. This gives the protein CASRLTVNPKNIQYF.